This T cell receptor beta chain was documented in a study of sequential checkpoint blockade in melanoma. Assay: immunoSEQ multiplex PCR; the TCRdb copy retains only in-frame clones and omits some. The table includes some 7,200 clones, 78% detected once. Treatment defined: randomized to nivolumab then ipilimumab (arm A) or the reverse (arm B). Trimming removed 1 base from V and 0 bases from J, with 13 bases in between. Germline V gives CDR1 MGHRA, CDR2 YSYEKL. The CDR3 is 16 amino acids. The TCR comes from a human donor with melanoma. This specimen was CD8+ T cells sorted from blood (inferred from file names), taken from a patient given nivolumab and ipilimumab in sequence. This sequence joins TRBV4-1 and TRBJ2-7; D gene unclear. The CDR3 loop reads CASSQAPGAISYEQYF. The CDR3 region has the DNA TGCGCCAGCAGCCAAGCACCCGGAGCCATCTCCTACGAGCAGTACTTC.